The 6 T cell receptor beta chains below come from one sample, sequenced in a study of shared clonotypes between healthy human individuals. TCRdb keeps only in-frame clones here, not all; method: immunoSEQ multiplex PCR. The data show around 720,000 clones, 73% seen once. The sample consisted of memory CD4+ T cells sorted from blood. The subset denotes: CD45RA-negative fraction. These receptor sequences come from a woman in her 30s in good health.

The chain's CDR3 is CASIGAGYEQYF. CDR3 in DNA: TGTGCCAGCATTGGGGCGGGTTACGAGCAGTACTTC. V and J are TRBV27 and TRBJ2-7, with D perhaps assigned TRBD1 or TRBD2 (5 bases each). CDR1 and CDR2 (germline): MNHEY, SMNVEV (reference sequence). This CDR3 spans 12 amino acids. The V and J ends lost 7 bases and 4 bases respectively, with 11 bases between them.

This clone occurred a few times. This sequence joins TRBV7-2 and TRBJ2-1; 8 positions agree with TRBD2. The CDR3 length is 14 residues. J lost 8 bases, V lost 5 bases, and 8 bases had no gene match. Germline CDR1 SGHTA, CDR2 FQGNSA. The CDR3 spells CASSQGSGRYEQFF. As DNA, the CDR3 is TGTGCCAGCAGCCAAGGCAGCGGGAGATATGAGCAGTTCTTC.

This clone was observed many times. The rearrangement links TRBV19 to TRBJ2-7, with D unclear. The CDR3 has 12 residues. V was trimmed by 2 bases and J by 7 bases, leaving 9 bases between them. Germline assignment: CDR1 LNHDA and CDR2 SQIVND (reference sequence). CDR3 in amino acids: CASSIRAGEQYF. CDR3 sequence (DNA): TGTGCCAGTAGTATACGGGCCGGTGAGCAGTACTTC.

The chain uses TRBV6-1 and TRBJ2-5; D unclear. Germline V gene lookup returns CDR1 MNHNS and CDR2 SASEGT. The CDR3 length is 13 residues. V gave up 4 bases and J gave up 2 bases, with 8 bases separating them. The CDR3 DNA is TGTGCCAGCAGTGCGACTGTGCAAGAGACCCAGTACTTC. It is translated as CASSATVQETQYF.

CDR3 sequence reads: CASSLAQAGVETQYF. The CDR3 DNA reads as TGTGCCAGCAGCTTGGCCCAAGCGGGAGTAGAGACCCAGTACTTC. V and J are TRBV5-4 and TRBJ2-5; TRBD2 agrees at 8 bases. CDR1 SGHNT and CDR2 YYREEE come from the germline V gene (reference sequence). V trimming: 0 bases; J trimming: 4 bases; junction bases outside the gene matches: 5. The CDR3 consists of 15 residues. The complete variable domain, with remaining parts taken from reference TRBV5-4 and TRBJ2-5, reads ETGVTQSPTHLIKTRGQQVTLRCSSQSGHNTVSWYQQALGQGPQFIFQYYREEENGRGNFPPRFSGLQFPNYSSELNVNALELDDSALYLCASSLAQAGVETQYFGPGTRLLVL.

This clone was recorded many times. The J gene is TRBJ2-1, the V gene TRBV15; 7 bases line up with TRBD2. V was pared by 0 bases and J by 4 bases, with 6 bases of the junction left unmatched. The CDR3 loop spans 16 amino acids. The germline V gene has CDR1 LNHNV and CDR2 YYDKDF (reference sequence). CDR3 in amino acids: CATSREASGTYNEQFF. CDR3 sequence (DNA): TGTGCCACCAGCAGAGAGGCAAGCGGGACGTACAATGAGCAGTTCTTC. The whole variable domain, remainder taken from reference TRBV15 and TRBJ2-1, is DAMVIQNPRYQVTQFGKPVTLSCSQTLNHNVMYWYQQKSSQAPKLLFHYYDKDFNNEADTPDNFQSRRPNTSFCFLDIRSPGLGDTAMYLCATSREASGTYNEQFFGPGTRLTVL.